The present TCR beta chain was sequenced within a study of shared clonotypes between healthy human individuals. Study findings and constraints: About 5% was the fraction of naive CD4 clonotypes found shared across a few donors. Among the subsets, naive ones generally showed larger estimated richness than memory ones.

As regards this clone: Its antigen is undetermined.

Original methodology: Filtering differed, since immunoSEQ gave only junction sequences and no quality scores. The data were produced by immunoSEQ multiplex PCR, yet TCRdb's version contains in-frame clones alone and is incomplete. D and trimming were read from the DNA, whereas the V and J calls and clone size are those reported in that table. The sample shows under 2.5 million clones, around 93% of them seen only once. Germline trimming cut 3 bases from V and 5 bases from J; bases unmatched to any gene: 6. The germline gives CDR1 SGHTA, CDR2 FQGTGA. There are 15 residues in the CDR3. The TCR comes from a man between 18 and 29 years old in good health. Some clones in this sample may be carry-over from other donors' samples. Sequencing used naive CD4+ T cells from PBMCs. Stated subset: CD45RA+ positively selected. The genes are TRBV7-3 and TRBJ2-5, with TRBD1 identical over 10 bases. The CDR3 bases are TGTGCCAGCAGCTTCGACAGGGGGCCGTCGGAGACCCAGTACTTC. Its translation: CASSFDRGPSETQYF.